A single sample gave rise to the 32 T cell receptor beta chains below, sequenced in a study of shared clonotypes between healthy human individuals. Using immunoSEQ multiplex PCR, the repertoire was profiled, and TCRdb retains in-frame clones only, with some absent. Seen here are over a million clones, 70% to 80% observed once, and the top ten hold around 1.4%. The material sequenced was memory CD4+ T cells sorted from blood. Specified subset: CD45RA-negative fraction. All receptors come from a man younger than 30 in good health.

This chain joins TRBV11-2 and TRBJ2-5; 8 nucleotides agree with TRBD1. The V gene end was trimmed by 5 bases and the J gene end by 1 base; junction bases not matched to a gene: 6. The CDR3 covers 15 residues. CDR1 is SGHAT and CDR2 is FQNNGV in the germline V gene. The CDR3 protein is CASSRQGAVQETQYF. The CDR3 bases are TGTGCCAGCAGCCGCCAGGGGGCCGTCCAAGAGACCCAGTACTTC.

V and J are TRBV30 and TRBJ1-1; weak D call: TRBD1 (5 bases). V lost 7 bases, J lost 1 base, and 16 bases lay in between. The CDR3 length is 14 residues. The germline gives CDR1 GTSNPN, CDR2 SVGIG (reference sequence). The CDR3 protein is CAFTRGARNTEAFF. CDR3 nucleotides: TGTGCCTTCACGCGAGGGGCTAGGAACACTGAAGCTTTCTTT.

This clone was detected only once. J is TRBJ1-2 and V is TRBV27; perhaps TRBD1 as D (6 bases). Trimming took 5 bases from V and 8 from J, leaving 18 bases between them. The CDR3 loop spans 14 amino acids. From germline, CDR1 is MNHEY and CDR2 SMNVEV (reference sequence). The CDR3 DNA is TGTGCCAGCAGTCTAACCTCAGGGGCTCGGGGCTACACCTTC. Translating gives CASSLTSGARGYTF.

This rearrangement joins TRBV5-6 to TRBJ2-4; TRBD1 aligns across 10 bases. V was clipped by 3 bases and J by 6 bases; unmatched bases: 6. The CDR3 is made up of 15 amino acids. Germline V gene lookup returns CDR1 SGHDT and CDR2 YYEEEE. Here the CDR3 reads CASSWGTGDGNIQYF. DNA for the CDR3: TGTGCCAGCAGCTGGGGGACAGGGGACGGAAACATTCAGTACTTC.

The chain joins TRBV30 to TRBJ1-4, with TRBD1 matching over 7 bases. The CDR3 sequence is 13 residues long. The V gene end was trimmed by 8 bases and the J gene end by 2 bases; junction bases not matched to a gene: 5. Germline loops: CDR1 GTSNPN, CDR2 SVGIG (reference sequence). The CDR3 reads CAGMGQTNEKLFF. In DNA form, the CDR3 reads TGTGCCGGAATGGGACAGACTAATGAAAAACTGTTTTTT.

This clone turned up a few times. The CDR3 DNA reads as TGTGCCAGCAGCTTAGGGAGGGCTGAAGCTTTCTTT. The encoded protein is CASSLGRAEAFF. The chain couples TRBV7-9 to TRBJ1-1; no clear D gene. The CDR3 extends over 12 amino acids. Germline values: CDR1 SEHNR, CDR2 FQNEAQ (reference sequence). The V gene lost 1 base and the J gene lost 6 bases, with 6 bases spanning the gap.

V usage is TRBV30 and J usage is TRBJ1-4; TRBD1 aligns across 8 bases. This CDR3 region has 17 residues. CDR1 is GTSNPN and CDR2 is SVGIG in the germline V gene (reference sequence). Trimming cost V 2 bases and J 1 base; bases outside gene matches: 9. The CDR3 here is CAWSRRAGGLTNEKLFF. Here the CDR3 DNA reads TGTGCCTGGAGTAGGAGGGCAGGGGGCCTAACTAATGAAAAACTGTTTTTT.

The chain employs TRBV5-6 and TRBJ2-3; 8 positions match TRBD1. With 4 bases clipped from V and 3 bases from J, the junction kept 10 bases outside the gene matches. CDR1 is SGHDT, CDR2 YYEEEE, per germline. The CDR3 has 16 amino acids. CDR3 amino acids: CASSARRGRWTDTQYF. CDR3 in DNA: TGTGCCAGCAGCGCCCGCAGGGGGCGATGGACAGATACGCAGTATTTT. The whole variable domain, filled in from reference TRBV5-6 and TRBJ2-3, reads DAGVTQSPTHLIKTRGQQVTLRCSPKSGHDTVSWYQQALGQGPQFIFQYYEEEERQRGNFPDRFSGHQFPNYSSELNVNALLLGDSALYLCASSARRGRWTDTQYFGPGTRLTVL.

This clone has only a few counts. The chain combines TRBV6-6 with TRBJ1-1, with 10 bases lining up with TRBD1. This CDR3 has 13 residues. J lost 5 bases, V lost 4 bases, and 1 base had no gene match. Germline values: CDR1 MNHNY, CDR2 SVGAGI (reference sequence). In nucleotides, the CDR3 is TGTGCCAGCAGTTGGGGACAGGGGACTGAAGCTTTCTTT. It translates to CASSWGQGTEAFF.

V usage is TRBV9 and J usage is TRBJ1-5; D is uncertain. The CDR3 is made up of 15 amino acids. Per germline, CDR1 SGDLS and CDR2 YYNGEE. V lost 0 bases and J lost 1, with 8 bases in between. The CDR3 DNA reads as TGTGCCAGCAGCGTAGACAGTACGAGCAATCAGCCCCAGCATTTT. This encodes CASSVDSTSNQPQHF.

CDR3 nucleotides: TGCGCCAGCAGCCCGAACAGTTACTATGGCTACACCTTC. It translates to CASSPNSYYGYTF. This chain links TRBV5-1 with TRBJ1-2; no definite D call. Germline V gene data show CDR1 as SGHRS and CDR2 as YFSETQ. There are 13 residues in the CDR3. Deletions cut 4 bases from V and 3 bases from J, with 10 bases between.

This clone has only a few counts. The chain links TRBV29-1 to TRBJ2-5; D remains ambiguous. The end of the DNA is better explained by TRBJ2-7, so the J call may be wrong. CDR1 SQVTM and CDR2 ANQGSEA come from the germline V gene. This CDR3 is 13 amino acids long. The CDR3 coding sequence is TGCAGCGCCGCTAAAGGTGTCCCCTACGAGCAGTACTTC. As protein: CSAAKGVPYEQYF.

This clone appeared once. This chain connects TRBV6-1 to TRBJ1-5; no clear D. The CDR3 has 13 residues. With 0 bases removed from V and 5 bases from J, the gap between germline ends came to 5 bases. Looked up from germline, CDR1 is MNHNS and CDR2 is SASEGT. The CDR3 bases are TGTGCCAGCAGTGAAGCGCGAGATCAGCCCCAGCATTTT. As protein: CASSEARDQPQHF.

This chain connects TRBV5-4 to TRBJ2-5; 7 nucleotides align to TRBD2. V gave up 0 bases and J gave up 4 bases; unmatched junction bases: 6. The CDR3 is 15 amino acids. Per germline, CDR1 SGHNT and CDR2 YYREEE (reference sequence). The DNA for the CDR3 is TGTGCCAGCAGCTTGGAGGGAGGGCTTATAGAGACCCAGTACTTC. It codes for CASSLEGGLIETQYF.

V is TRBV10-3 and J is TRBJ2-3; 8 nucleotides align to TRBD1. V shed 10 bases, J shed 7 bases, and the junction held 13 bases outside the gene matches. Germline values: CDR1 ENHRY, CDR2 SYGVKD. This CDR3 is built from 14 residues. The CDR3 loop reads CATHDRGSLNTQYF. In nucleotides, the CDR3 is TGTGCCACCCACGACAGGGGTAGTCTGAATACGCAGTATTTT.

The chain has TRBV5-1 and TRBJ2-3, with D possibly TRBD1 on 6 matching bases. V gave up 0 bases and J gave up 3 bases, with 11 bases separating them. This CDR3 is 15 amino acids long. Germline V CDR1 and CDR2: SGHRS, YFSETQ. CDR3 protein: CASSLDGTRTDTQYF. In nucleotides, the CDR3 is TGCGCCAGCAGCTTGGATGGGACACGGACAGATACGCAGTATTTT.

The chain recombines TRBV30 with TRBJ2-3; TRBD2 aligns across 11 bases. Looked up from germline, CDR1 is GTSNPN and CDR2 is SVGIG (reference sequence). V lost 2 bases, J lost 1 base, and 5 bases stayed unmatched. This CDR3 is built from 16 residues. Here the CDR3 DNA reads TGTGCCTGGAGTCGACCGGGACTAGCGGGCACAGATACGCAGTATTTT. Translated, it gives CAWSRPGLAGTDTQYF.

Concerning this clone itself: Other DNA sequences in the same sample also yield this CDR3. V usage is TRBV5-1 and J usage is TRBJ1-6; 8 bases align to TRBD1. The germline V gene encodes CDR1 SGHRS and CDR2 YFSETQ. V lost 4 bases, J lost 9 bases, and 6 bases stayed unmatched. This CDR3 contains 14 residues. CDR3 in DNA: TGCGCCAGCAGCATCGGACAGGGTAGTTCACCCCTCCACTTT. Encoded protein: CASSIGQGSSPLHF.

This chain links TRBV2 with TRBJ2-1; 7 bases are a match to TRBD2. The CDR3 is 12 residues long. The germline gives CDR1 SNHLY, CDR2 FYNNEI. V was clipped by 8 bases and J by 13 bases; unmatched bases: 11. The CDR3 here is CASLTRGGRQFF. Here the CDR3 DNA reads TGTGCCAGCTTGACCCGGGGCGGGAGACAGTTCTTC.

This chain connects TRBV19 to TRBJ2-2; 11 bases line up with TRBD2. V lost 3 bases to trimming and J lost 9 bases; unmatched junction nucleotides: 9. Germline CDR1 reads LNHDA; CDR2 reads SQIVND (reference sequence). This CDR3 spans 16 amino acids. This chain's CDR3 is CASSIVGTSGGRELFF. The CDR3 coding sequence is TGTGCCAGTAGTATCGTCGGGACTAGCGGTGGGCGGGAGCTGTTTTTT. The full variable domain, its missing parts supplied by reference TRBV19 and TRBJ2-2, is DGGITQSPKYLFRKEGQNVTLSCEQNLNHDAMYWYRQDPGQGLRLIYYSQIVNDFQKGDIAEGYSVSREKKESFPLTVTSAQKNPTAFYLCASSIVGTSGGRELFFGEGSRLTVL.

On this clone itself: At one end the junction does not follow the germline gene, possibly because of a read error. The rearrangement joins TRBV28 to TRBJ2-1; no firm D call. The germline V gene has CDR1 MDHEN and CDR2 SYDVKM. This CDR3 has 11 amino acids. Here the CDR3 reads CATSTERSRLF. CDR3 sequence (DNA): TGTGCCACCTCGACTGAGCGTTCTAGGCTCTTC.

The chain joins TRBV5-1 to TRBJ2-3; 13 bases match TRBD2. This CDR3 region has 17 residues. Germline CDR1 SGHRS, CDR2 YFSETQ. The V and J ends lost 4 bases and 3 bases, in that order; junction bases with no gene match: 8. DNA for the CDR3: TGCGCCAGCAGCCTATGGACTAGCGGGAGTAAGACAGATACGCAGTATTTT. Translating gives CASSLWTSGSKTDTQYF.

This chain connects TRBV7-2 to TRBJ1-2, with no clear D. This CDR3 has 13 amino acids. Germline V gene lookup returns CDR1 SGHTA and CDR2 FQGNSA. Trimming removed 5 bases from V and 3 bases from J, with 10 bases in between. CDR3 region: CASSPEADYGYTF. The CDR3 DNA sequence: TGTGCCAGCAGCCCGGAGGCGGACTATGGCTACACCTTC.

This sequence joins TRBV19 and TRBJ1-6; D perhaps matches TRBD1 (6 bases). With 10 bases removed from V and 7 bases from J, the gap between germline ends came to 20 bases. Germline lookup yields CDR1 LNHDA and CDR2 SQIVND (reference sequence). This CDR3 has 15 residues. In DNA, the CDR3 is TGTGCCACTAATAACCCGGGGGGCGGCAATTCACCCCTCCACTTT. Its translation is CATNNPGGGNSPLHF.

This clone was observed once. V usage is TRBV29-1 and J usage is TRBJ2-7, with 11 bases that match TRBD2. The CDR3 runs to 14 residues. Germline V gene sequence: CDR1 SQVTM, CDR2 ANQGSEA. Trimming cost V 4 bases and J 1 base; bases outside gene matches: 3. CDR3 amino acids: CSVAGTSGSYEQYF. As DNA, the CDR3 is TGCAGCGTTGCCGGGACTAGCGGTTCCTACGAGCAGTACTTC.

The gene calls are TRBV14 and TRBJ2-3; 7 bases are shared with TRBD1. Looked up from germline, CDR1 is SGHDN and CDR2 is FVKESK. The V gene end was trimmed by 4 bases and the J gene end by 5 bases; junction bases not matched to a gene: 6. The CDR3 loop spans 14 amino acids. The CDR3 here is CASSPRQGVDTQYF. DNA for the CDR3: TGTGCCAGCAGCCCCCGACAGGGCGTAGATACGCAGTATTTT.

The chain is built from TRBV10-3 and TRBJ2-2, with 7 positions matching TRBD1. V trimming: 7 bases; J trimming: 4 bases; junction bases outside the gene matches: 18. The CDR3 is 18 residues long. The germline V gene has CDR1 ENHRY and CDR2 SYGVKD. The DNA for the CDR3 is TGTGCCATCACCGCGGACAGGTCCAGTCTCCGGGGCACCGGGGAGCTGTTTTTT. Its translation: CAITADRSSLRGTGELFF.

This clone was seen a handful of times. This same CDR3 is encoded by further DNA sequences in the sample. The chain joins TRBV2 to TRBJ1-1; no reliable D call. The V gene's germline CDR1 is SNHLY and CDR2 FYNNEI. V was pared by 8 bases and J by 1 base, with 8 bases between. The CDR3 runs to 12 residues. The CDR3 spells CASSVGNTEAFF. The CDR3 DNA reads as TGTGCCAGCTCTGTAGGGAACACTGAAGCTTTCTTT. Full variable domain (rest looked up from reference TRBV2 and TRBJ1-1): EPEVTQTPSHQVTQMGQEVILRCVPISNHLYFYWYRQILGQKVEFLVSFYNNEISEKSEIFDDQFSVERPDGSNFTLKIRSTKLEDSAMYFCASSVGNTEAFFGQGTRLTVV.

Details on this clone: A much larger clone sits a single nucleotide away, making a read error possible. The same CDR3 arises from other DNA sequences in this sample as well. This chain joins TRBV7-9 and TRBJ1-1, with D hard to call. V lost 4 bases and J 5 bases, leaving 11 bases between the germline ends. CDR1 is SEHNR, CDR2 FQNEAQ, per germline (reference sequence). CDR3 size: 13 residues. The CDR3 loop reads CASSYQARTEAFF. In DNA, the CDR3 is TGTGCCAGCAGCTATCAAGCGAGGACTGAAGCTTTCTTT.

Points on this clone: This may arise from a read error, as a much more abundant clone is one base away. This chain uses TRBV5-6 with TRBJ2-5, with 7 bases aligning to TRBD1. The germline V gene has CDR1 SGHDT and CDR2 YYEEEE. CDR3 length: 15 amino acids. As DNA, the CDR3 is TGTACCAGCAGCCCGCGGACAGGATCCAAAGAGACCCAGTACTTC. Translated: CTSSPRTGSKETQYF.

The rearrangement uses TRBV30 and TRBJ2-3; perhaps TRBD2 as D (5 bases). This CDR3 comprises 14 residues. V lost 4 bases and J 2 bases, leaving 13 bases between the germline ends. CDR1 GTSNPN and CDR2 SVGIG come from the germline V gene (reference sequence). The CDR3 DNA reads TGTGCCTGGACCCCCGGGAAGAACACAGATACGCAGTATTTT. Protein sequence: CAWTPGKNTDTQYF.

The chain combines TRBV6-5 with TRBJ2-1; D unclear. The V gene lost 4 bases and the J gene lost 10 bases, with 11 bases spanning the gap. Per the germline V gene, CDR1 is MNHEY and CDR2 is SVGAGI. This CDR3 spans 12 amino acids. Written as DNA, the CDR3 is TGTGCCAGCAGTTCCCCCGTGTGGGAGCAGTTCTTC. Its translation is CASSSPVWEQFF.